This T cell receptor (beta chain) was identified during a study of shared clonotypes between healthy human individuals. Naive CD8 isolation took CD45RO-negative cells positively selected for CCR7 and excluded terminally differentiated effector memory CD45RA+ cells. Profiled with immunoSEQ multiplex PCR; TCRdb holds only in-frame clones, not every one. The sample holds hundreds of thousands of clones, 96% seen once. The germline CDR1 and CDR2 sequences are MNHEY and SMNVEV (reference sequence). This CDR3 spans 15 amino acids. The ends lost 1 base at V and 7 bases at J; junction bases unmatched: 5. Sequencing was carried out using naive CD8+ T cells sorted from blood. The receptor's source is a woman aged 30 to 39 in good health. V usage is TRBV27 and J usage is TRBJ2-7; TRBD1 agrees at 12 bases. The CDR3, as DNA: TGTGCCAGCAGTTTATTGGGACAGGGGGCGGAAGAGCAGTACTTC. Translation: CASSLLGQGAEEQYF.